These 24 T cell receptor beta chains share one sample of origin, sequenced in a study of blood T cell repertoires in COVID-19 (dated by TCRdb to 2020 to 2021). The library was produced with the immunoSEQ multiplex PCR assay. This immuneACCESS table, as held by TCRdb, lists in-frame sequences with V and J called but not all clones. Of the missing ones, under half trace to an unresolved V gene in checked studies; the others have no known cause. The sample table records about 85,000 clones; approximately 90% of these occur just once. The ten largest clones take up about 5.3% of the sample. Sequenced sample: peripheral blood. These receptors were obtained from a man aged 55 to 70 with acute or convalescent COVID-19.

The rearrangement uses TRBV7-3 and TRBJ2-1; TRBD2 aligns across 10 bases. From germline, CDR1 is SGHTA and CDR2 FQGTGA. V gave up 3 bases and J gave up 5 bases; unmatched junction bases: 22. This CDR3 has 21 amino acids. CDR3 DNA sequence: TGTGCCAGCAGCTTGGTCGCGCCGTGGGGTCTAGCGGGGGAACTCAACAATGAGCAGTTCTTC. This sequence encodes CASSLVAPWGLAGELNNEQFF.

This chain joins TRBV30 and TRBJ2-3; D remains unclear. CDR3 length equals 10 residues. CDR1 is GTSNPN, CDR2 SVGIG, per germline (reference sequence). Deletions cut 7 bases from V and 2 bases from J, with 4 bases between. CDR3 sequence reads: CAFLTDTQYF. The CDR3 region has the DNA TGTGCCTTCCTCACAGATACGCAGTATTTT.

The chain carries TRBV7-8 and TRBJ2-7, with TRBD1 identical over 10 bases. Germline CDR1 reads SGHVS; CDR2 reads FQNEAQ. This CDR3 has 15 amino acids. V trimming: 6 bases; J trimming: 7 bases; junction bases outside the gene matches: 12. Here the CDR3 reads CASSRSRDRGGEQYF. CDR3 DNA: TGTGCCAGCAGTCGTTCCCGGGACAGGGGTGGAGAGCAGTACTTC.

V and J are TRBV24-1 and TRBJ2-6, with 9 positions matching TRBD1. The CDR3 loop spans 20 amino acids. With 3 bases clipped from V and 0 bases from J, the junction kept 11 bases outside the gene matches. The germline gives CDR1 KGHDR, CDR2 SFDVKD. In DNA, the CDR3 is TGTGCCACCAGTGATGGGAACAGGGGGCGAACAAGCTCTGGGGCCAACGTCCTGACTTTC. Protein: CATSDGNRGRTSSGANVLTF.

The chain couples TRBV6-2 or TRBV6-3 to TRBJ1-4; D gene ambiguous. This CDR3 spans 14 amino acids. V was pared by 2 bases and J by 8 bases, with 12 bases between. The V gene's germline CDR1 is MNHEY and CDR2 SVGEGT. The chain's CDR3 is CASSYQAGREKLFF. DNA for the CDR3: TGTGCCAGCAGTTACCAGGCGGGCAGGGAAAAACTGTTTTTT.

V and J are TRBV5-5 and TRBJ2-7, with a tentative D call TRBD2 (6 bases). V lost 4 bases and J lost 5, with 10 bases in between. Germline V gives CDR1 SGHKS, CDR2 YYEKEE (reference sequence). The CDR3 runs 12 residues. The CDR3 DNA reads TGTGCCAGCAGCGGAGGGTCCAACGAGCAGTACTTC. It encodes CASSGGSNEQYF.

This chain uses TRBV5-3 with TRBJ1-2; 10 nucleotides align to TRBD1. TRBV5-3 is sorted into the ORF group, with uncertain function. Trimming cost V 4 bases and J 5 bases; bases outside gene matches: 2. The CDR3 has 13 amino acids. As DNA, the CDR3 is TGTGCCAGAAGCGGGGACAGGGGATATGGCTACACCTTC. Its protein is CARSGDRGYGYTF.

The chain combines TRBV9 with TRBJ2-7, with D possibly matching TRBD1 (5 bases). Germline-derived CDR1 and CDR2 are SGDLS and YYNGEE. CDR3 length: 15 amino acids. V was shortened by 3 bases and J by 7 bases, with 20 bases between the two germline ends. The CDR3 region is CASSADPGSAWEQYF. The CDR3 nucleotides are TGTGCCAGCAGCGCCGACCCAGGGTCCGCGTGGGAGCAGTACTTC. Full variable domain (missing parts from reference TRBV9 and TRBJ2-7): DSGVTQTPKHLITATGQRVTLRCSPRSGDLSVYWYQQSLDQGLQFLIQYYNGEERAKGNILERFSAQQFPDLHSELNLSSLELGDSALYFCASSADPGSAWEQYFGPGTRLTVT.

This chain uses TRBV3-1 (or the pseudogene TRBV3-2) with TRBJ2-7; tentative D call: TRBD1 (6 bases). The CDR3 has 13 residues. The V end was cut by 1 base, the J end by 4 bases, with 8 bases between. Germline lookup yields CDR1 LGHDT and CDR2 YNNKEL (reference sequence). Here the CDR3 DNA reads TGTGCCAGCAGCCAAGCAGGGGTTTACGAGCAGTACTTC. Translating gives CASSQAGVYEQYF.

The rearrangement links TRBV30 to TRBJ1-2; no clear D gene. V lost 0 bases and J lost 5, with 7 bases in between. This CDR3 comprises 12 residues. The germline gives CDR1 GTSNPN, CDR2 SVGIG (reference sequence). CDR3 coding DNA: TGTGCCTGGAGTGTCGGTGCATATGGCTACACCTTC. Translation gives CAWSVGAYGYTF.

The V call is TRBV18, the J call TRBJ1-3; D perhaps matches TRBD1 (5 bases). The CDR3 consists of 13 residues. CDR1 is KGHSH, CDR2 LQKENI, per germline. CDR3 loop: CASTGTEGYTIYF. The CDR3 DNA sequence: TGTGCTAGTACAGGTACAGAAGGATACACCATATATTTT.

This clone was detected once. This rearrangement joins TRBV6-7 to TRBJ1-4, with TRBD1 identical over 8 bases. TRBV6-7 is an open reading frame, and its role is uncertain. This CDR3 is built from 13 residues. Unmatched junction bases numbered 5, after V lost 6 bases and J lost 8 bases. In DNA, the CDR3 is TGTGCCAGCAGGGACAGGGAAGGGGAAAAACTGTTTTTT. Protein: CASRDREGEKLFF.

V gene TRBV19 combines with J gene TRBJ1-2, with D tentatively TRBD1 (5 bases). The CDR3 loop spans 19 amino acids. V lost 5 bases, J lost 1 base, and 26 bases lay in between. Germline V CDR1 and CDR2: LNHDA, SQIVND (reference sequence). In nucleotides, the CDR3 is TGTGCCAGTAGTTTAGGACCACTCCAGGGCAGGATCCATAACTATGGCTACACCTTC. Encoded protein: CASSLGPLQGRIHNYGYTF.

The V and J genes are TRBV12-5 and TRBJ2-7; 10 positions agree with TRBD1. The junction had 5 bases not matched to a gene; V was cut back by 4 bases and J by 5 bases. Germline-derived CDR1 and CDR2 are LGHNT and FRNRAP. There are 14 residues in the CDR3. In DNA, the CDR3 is TGTGCTAGTGGTTCGGGACAGGGGCGGGACGAGCAGTACTTC. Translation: CASGSGQGRDEQYF.

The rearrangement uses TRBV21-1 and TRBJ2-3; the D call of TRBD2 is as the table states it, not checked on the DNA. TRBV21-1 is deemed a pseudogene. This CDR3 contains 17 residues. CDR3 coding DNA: TGTGCCAGCAGCGCGGGACTAGCGGGGGTGTCGAAAGATACGCAGTATTTT. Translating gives CASSAGLAGVSKDTQYF.

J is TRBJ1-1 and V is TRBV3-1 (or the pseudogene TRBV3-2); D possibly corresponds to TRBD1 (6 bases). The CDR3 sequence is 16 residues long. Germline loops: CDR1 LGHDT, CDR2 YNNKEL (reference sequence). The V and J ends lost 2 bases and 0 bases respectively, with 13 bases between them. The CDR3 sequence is CASSQSRTVMNTEAFF. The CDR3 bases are TGTGCCAGCAGCCAATCTAGGACAGTCATGAACACTGAAGCTTTCTTT.

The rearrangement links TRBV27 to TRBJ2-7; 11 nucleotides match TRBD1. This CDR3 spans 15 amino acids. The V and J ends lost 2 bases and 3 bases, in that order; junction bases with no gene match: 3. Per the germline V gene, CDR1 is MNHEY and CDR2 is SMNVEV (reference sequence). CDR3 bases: TGTGCCAGCAGTTTAACCGGGACAGGGGGCTACGAGCAGTACTTC. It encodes CASSLTGTGGYEQYF.

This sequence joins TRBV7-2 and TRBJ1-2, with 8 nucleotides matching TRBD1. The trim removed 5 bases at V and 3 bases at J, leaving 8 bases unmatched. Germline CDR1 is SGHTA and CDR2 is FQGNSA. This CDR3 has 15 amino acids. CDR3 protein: CASSRLTGEDYGYTF. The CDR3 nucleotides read TGTGCCAGCAGCAGATTGACAGGGGAGGACTATGGCTACACCTTC. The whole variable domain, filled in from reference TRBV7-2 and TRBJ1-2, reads GAGVSQSPSNKVTEKGKDVELRCDPISGHTALYWYRQSLGQGLEFLIYFQGNSAPDKSGLPSDRFSAERTGGSVSTLTIQRTQQEDSAVYLCASSRLTGEDYGYTFGSGTRLTVV.

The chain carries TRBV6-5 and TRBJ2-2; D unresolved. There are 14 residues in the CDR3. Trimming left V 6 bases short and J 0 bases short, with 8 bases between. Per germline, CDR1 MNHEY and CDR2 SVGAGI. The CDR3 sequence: CASSPVSNTGELFF. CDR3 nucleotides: TGTGCCAGCAGCCCAGTCTCGAACACCGGGGAGCTGTTTTTT.

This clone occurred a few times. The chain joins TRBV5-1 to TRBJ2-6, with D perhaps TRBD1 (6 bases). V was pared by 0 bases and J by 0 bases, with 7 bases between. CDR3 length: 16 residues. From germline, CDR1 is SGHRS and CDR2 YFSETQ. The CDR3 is CASSLVGGSGANVLTF. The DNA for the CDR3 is TGCGCCAGCAGCTTGGTAGGGGGCTCTGGGGCCAACGTCCTGACTTTC.

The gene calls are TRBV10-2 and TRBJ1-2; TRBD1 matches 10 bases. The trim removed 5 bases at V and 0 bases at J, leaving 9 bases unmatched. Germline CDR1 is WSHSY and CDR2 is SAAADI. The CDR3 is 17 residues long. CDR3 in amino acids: CASSLTGGSGSNYGYTF. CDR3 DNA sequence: TGCGCCAGCAGTCTGACAGGGGGCAGTGGATCTAACTATGGCTACACCTTC.

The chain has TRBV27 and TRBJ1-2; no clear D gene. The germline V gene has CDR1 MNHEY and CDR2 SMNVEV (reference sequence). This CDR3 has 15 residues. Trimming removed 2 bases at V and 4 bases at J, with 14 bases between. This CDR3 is CASSLKPFDTYGYTF. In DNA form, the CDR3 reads TGTGCCAGCAGTTTAAAGCCCTTTGATACCTATGGCTACACCTTC.

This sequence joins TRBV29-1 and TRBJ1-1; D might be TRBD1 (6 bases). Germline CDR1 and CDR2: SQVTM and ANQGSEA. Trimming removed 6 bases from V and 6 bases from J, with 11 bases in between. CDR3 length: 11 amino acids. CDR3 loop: CSVLQGAEAFF. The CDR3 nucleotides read TGCAGCGTGCTACAGGGAGCTGAAGCTTTCTTT.

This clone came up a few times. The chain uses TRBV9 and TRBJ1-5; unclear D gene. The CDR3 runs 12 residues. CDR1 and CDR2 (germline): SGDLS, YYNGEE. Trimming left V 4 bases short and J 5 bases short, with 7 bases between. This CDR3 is CASSSTYQPQHF. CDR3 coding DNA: TGTGCCAGCAGCTCAACTTATCAGCCCCAGCATTTT. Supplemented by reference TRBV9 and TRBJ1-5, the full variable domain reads DSGVTQTPKHLITATGQRVTLRCSPRSGDLSVYWYQQSLDQGLQFLIQYYNGEERAKGNILERFSAQQFPDLHSELNLSSLELGDSALYFCASSSTYQPQHFGDGTRLSIL.